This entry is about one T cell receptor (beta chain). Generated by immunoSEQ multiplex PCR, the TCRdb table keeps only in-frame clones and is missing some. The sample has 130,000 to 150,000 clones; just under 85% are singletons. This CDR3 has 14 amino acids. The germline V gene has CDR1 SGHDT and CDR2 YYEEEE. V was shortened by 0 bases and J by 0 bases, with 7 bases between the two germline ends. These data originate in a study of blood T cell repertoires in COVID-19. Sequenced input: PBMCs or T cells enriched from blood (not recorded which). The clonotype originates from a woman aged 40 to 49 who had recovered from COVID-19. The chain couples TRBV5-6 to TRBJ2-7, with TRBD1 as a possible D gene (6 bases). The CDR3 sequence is CASSLVRGSYEQYF. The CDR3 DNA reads TGTGCCAGCAGCTTGGTCAGGGGCTCCTACGAGCAGTACTTC.